The present T cell receptor beta chain was sequenced within a study of blood T cell repertoires in COVID-19 (dated by TCRdb to 2019 to 2021). Study-wide context: The collaborator samples originated in the United States, Italy and Spain and spanned the acute and convalescent phases of COVID-19. The prospective study material was composed of cDNA or gDNA derived from T cells, B-cell-depleted T cells, or PBMCs. The dataset comprised deeply sampled blood TCRbeta repertoires from subjects exposed to, actively infected with, or recovered from COVID-19. The repertoires were released in a freely available public database meant as a resource for research on the immune response to SARS-CoV-2. The samples were drawn from two sources: the first 160 participants of the ongoing ImmuneRACE study, and about 1,300 subjects contributed by 6 global collaborators. Sample metadata almost always included a de-identified subject ID, COVID-19 status, age in years and sex. HLA class I and class II types, where available, came from metadata supplied by the sample provider rather than from assay-based typing.

Collaborating institutions collected whole blood in K2EDTA tubes following their own protocols. For TCRbeta analysis, collaborators shipped samples as frozen whole blood, isolated PBMCs, or DNA extracted from either of those sample types. TCRbeta CDR3 regions were amplified from genomic DNA using the immunoSEQ Assay, a bias-controlled multiplex PCR. Per the source publication's procedure: The number of nucleated cells in each sample was estimated by amplification of reference gene primers within the assay. Sequence reads were collapsed and filtered to measure the absolute abundance of every unique TCRbeta CDR3 rearrangement. Productive Simpson clonality was computed per sample as the square root of Simpson's diversity index over productive rearrangements. The source is immuneACCESS, and TCRdb retained only in-frame sequences with V and J called. Part of the clones is not carried over; for the studies checked, unresolved V genes explain less than half of this, and the remainder is unexplained. The V and J calls and clone size are taken from that table; D and trimming were inferred from the DNA. The table for this sample lists roughly 16,000 clones; approximately 90% of them were counted only once. The ten largest make up around 10% of the sample.

Concerning this clone: What antigen it recognizes has not been identified. Base qualities were left out, and no much larger clone turns up one base away.

Taken from cysteine to phenylalanine, the CDR3 has 15 residues. Only the CDR3 DNA stays, 45 bases, in frame from base 1. In the germline V gene, CDR1 corresponds to KGHSH and CDR2 to LQKENI. The germline V and J ends show losses of 3 bases and 0 bases respectively, and no gene match explains 1 base of the junction. Beyond this particular receptor, the publication reports: How much clinical and demographic metadata was included differed by source and by participant, and the metadata was provided uncurated.

The sequence was obtained from an older man with acute or convalescent COVID-19. The rearrangement joined TRBV18 to TRBJ1-3; TRBD1 aligns with 8 central bases. What was sequenced was peripheral blood. The CDR3 region reads CASSPTGGSGNTIYF. The DNA sequence is TGTGCCAGCTCACCCACAGGGGGCTCTGGAAACACCATATATTTT.